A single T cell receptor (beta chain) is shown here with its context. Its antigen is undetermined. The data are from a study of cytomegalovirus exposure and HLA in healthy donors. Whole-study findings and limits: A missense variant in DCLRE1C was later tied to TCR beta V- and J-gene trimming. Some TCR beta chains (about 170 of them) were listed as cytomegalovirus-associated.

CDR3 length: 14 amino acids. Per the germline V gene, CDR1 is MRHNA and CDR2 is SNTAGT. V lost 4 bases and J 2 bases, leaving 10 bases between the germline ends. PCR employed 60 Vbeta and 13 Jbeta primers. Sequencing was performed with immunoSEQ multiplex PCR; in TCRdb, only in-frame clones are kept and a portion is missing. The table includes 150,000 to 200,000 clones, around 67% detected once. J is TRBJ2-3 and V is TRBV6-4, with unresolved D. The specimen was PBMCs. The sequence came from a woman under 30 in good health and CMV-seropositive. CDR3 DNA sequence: TGTGCCAGCAGTGGTGGGCAGGACACAGATACGCAGTATTTT. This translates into CASSGGQDTDTQYF.